A selection of T cell receptor beta chains follows, all from one sample in a study of Ad26.COV2.S vaccination and SARS-CoV-2 variants. Clones were sequenced by immunoSEQ multiplex PCR, and TCRdb holds only the in-frame ones, with some missing. This table has hundreds of thousands of clones, approximately 90% appearing once. Sequencing was performed on peripheral blood, taken in a trial of Ad26.COV2.S vaccine versus placebo. These receptors originate from a person aged 18-60 years who received the Ad26.COV2.S COVID-19 vaccine or a placebo. The conserved cysteine and the conserved F or W are not part of the CDR3 here.

CDR3 protein	V gene	J gene
ASSDSGQIYNEQF	TRBV2	TRBJ2-1
ASSLRQSGDNEQF	TRBV7-9	TRBJ2-1
ASRRENQPQH	TRBV7-9	TRBJ1-5
ASSPGDEQF	TRBV3-1/TRBV3-2	TRBJ2-1
ASSPQTGAPLH	TRBV18	TRBJ1-6
ASRQAGATNEKLF	TRBV19	TRBJ1-4
AAGHPNTGELF	TRBV19	TRBJ2-2
ASSLDLASYEQY	TRBV11-2	TRBJ2-7
ASSQGLAGVVTGELF	TRBV4-1	TRBJ2-2
ASSQPTENTEAF	TRBV4-1	TRBJ1-1
ASSEGTSGIDEQF	TRBV2	TRBJ2-1
ASRAGTGTPRASEQY	TRBV27	TRBJ2-7
ASSQDLGQPQH	TRBV3-1/TRBV3-2	TRBJ1-5
ASSWGTGGTYGYT	TRBV5-4	TRBJ1-2
ASSGDDGYGYT	TRBV7-9	TRBJ1-2
ASSGTTDTQY	TRBV2	TRBJ2-3
ASLDRVPARRSGYT	TRBV5-8	TRBJ1-2
ASSLFSGRADEQY	TRBV27	TRBJ2-7
ASSSAGPSYEQY	TRBV27	TRBJ2-7
ASSLNTGQGYEQY	TRBV6-5	TRBJ2-7
ASSLALSDTQY	TRBV7-2	TRBJ2-3
ASKWDLLNTEAF	TRBV5-4	TRBJ1-1
ASSFGGQGIYSNQPQH	TRBV28	TRBJ1-5
ASIGGSYEQY	TRBV2	TRBJ2-7
ATGEGREKLF	TRBV28	TRBJ1-4
ASSEFAGGETQY	TRBV6-1	TRBJ2-5
ASSLTGELYQPQH	TRBV5-1	TRBJ1-5